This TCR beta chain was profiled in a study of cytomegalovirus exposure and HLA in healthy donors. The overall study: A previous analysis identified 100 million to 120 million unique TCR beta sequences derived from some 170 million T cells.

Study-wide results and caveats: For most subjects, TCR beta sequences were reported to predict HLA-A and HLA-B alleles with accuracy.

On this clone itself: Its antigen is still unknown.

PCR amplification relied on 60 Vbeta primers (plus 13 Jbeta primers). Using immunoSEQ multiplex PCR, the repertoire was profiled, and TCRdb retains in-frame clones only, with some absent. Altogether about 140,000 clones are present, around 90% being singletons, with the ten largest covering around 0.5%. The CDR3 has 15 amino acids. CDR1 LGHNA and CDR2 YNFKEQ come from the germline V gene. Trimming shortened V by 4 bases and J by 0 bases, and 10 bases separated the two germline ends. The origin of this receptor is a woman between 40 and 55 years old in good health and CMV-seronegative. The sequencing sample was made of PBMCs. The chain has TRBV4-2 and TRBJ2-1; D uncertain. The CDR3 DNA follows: TGTGCCAGCAGCCCCGGGTCCAACTCCTACAATGAGCAGTTCTTC. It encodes CASSPGSNSYNEQFF.